This TCR beta chain was recorded in a study of cytomegalovirus exposure and HLA in healthy donors. Study details: Earlier work reported 100 million or so unique TCR beta sequences from 180 million or so T cells.

Trimming pared 2 bases from V and 4 bases from J, leaving 17 bases between. The CDR3 runs to 17 residues. Germline lookup yields CDR1 SGHVS and CDR2 FQNEAQ. With 60 Vbeta and 13 Jbeta primers, the PCR was carried out. Sequenced by immunoSEQ multiplex PCR; TCRdb stores in-frame clones only, minus some. Of 90,000 to 150,000 clones listed, about 74% are singletons. The V call is TRBV7-8, the J call TRBJ2-2; D may be TRBD1 (5 bases). Material for sequencing was PBMCs. The TCR comes from a female donor in good health and CMV-seronegative. CDR3 residues: CASSLMFRGQGTGELFF. DNA for the CDR3: TGTGCCAGCAGCTTAATGTTTCGTGGGCAGGGCACCGGGGAGCTGTTTTTT.